This T cell receptor beta chain was found in a study of blood T cells in healthy people across ages. Findings and caveats of the study: Long-lived donors exceeded aged donors in naive CD4+ cells and diversity.

Concerning this clonotype: Its antigen is undetermined.

A second PCR of about 7 to 12 cycles used a sample-barcoded 5' primer and a J-beta primer mix. TCRdb re-called the 5' RACE reads through MiXCR, storing one row per CDR3 protein. Among about 1,500,000 distinct CDR3 sequences listed, 42% were seen once. Germline CDR1 reads MGHRA; CDR2 reads YSYEKL. CDR3 size: 15 residues. With 4 bases clipped from V and 3 bases from J, the junction kept 4 bases outside the gene matches. The chain couples TRBV4-1 to TRBJ2-7; 12 bases agree with TRBD2. The specimen sequenced was blood. This TCR was recovered from a woman in her late teens or twenties in good health. The CDR3 loop reads CASSPTSGGLYEQYF. The CDR3 coding sequence is TGCGCCAGCAGCCCCACTAGCGGGGGGCTCTACGAGCAGTACTTC.